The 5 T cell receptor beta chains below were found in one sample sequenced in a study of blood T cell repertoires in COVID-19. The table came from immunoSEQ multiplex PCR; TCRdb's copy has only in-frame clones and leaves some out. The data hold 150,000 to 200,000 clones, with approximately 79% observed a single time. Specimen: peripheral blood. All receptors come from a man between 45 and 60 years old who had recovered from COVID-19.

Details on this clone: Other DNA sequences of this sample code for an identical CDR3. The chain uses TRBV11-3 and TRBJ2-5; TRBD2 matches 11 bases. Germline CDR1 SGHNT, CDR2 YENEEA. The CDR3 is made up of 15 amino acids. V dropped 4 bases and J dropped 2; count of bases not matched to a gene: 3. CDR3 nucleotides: TGTGCCAGCAGCTCGGGACTAGCGGAACAAGAGACCCAGTACTTC. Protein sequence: CASSSGLAEQETQYF.

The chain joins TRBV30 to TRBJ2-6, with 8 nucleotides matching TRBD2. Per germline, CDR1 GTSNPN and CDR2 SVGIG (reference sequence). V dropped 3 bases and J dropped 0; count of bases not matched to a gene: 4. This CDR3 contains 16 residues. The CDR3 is CAWRLAGYSGANVLTF. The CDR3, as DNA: TGTGCCTGGAGGTTAGCGGGGTACTCTGGGGCCAACGTCCTGACTTTC.

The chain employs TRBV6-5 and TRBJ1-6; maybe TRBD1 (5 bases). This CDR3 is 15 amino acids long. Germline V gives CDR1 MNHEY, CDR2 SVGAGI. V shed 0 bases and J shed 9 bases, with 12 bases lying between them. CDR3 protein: CASSYSGGGRSPLHF. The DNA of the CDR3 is TGTGCCAGCAGTTACTCGGGGGGGGGTCGTTCACCCCTCCACTTT.

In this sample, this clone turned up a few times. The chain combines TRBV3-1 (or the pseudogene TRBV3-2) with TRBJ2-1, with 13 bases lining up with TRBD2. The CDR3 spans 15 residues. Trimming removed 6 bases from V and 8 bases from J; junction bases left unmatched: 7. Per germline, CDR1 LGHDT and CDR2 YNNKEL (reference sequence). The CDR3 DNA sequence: TGTGCCAGCAGATTAACTAGCGGGAGGGCAGATGAGCAGTTCTTC. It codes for CASRLTSGRADEQFF.

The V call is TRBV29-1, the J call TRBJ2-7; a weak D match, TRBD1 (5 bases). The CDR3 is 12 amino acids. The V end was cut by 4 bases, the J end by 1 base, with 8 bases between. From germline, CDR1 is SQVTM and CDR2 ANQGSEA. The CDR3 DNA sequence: TGCAGCGTTGGGGCAGGGTCCTACGAGCAGTACTTC. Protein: CSVGAGSYEQYF.